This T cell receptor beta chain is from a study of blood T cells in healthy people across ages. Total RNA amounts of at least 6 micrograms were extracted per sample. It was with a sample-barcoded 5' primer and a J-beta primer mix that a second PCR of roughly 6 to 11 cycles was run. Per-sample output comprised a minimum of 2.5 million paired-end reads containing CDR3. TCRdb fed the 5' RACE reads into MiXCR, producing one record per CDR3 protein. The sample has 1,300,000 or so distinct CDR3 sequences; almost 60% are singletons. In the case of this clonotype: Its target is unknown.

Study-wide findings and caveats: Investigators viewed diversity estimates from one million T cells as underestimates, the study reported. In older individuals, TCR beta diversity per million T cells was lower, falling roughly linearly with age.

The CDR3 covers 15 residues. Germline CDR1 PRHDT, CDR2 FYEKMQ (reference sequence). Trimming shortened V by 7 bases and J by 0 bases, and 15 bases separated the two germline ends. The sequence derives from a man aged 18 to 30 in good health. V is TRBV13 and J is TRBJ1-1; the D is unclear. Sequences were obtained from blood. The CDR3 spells CASMKATRMNTEAFF. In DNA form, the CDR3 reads TGTGCCAGCATGAAAGCGACTCGGATGAACACTGAAGCTTTCTTT.